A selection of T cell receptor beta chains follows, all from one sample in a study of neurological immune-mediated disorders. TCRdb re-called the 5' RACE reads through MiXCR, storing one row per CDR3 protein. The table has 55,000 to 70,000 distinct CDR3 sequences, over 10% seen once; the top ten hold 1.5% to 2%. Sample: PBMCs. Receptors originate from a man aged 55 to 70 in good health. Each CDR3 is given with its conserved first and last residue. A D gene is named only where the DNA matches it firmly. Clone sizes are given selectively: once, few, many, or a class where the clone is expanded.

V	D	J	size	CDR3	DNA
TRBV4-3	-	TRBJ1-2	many	CASSQEPGQQSYTF	TGCGCCAGCAGCCAAGAACCAGGACAGCAGAGTTACACCTTC
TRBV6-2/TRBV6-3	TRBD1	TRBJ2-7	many	CASRPGTGGRYEQYF	TGTGCCAGCAGACCGGGGACAGGGGGCAGGTACGAGCAGTACTTC
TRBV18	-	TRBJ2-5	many	CASSPSGLGRETQYF	TGTGCCAGCTCACCATCCGGACTGGGGAGAGAGACCCAGTACTTC
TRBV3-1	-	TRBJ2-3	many	CASRRDQLTDTQYF	TGTGCCAGCAGAAGGGACCAACTGACAGATACGCAGTATTTT
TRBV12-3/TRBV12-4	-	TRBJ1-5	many	CASGLQGHQPQHF	TGTGCCAGCGGACTACAGGGCCATCAGCCCCAGCATTTT
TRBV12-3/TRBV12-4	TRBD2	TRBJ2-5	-	CASSKAGGQKTQYF	TGTGCCAGCAGTAAAGCGGGGGGCCAAAAGACACAGTACTTC
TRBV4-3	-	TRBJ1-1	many	CASSPGSTNTEAFF	TGCGCCAGCAGTCCAGGGTCTACGAACACTGAAGCTTTCTTT
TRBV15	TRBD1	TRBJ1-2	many	CATSRGTGSYGYTF	TGTGCCACCAGCAGAGGGACAGGGAGCTATGGCTACACCTTC
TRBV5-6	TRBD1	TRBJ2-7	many	CASSLDRGYEQYF	TGTGCCAGCAGCTTGGACAGGGGCTACGAGCAGTACTTC
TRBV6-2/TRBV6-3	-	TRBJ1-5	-	CASQDTYSNQPQHF	TGTGCCAGCCAGGACACCTATAGCAATCAGCCCCAGCATTTT
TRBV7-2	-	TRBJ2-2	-	CASSLVGGGDTRELFF	TGTGCCAGCAGCTTAGTTGGAGGAGGGGACACCAGGGAGCTATTTTTT
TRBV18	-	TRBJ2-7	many	CASSPQMGEQYF	TGTGCCAGCTCACCGCAAATGGGGGAGCAGTACTTC
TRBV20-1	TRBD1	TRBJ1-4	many	CSARDPQGAGGKLFF	TGCAGTGCTAGAGATCCCCAGGGGGCGGGTGGAAAACTGTTTTTT
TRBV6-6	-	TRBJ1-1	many	CASSPRRGTEAFF	TGTGCCAGCAGTCCCCGGCGGGGGACTGAAGCTTTCTTT
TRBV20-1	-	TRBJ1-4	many	CSASEPGRGPTNEKLFF	TGCAGTGCTAGTGAGCCCGGTAGAGGCCCAACTAATGAAAAACTGTTTTTT
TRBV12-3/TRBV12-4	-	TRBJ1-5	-	CASSLTARNQPQHF	TGTGCCAGCAGTTTGACAGCTAGAAATCAGCCCCAGCATTTT
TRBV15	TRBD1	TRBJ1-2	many	CATSRDPGTGYGYTF	TGTGCCACCAGCAGAGATCCTGGGACAGGGTATGGCTACACCTTC
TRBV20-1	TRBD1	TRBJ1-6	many	CSASPGGSPLHF	TGCAGTGCTAGTCCAGGGGGTTCACCCCTCCACTTT
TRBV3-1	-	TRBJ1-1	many	CASSQSSGTANTEAFF	TGTGCCAGCAGCCAATCGTCCGGGACGGCAAACACTGAAGCTTTCTTT
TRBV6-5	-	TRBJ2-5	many	CASSSGTRRAQYF	TGTGCCAGCAGTTCCGGGACCCGGAGGGCCCAGTACTTC
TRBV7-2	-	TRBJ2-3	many	CASSSGSSTDTQYF	TGTGCCAGCAGCAGCGGGTCTAGCACAGATACGCAGTATTTT
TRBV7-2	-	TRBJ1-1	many	CASSLWGVDPEAFF	TGTGCCAGCAGCTTATGGGGAGTTGACCCTGAAGCTTTCTTT
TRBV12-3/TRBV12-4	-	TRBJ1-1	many	CASRNGGPTEAFF	TGTGCCAGCAGAAATGGGGGGCCCACTGAAGCTTTCTTT
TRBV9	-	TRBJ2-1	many	CASSVGGSFNNEQFF	TGTGCCAGCAGCGTAGGCGGTAGTTTTAACAATGAGCAGTTCTTC
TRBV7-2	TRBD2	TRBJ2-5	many	CASSLVLAREETQYF	TGTGCCAGCAGCTTAGTACTAGCGAGGGAAGAGACCCAGTACTTC
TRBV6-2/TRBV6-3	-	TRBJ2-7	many	CASSYGNRVTYEQYF	TGTGCCAGCAGTTATGGGAACAGGGTCACCTACGAGCAGTACTTC
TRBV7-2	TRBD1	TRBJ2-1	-	CASSLGIQTGVSLYNEQFF	TGTGCCAGCAGCTTAGGAATACAGACAGGGGTTTCCCTCTACAATGAGCAGTTCTTC
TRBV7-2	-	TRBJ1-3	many	CASSLGGGYSGNTIYF	TGTGCCAGCAGCTTAGGGGGAGGATACTCTGGAAACACCATATATTTT
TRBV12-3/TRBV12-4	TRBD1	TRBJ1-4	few	CASSPGTGPEKLFF	TGTGCCAGCAGCCCAGGGACAGGGCCCGAAAAACTGTTTTTT
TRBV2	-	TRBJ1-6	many	CATRLQGDSSPLHF	TGTGCCACCCGTCTTCAGGGAGACAGTTCACCCCTCCACTTT
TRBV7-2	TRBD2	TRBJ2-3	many	CASSLTGGGFGGTQYF	TGTGCCAGCAGCTTAACTGGCGGGGGGTTTGGAGGTACGCAGTATTTT
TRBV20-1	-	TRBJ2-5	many	CSARSTQGVETQYF	TGCAGTGCTAGGAGCACTCAGGGTGTAGAGACCCAGTACTTC
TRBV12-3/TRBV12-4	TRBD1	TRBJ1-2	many	CASSQPGQTNYGYTF	TGTGCCAGCAGTCAACCGGGACAGACTAACTATGGCTACACCTTC
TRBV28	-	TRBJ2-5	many	CASISSDSQETQYF	TGTGCCAGCATATCTTCTGACAGTCAAGAGACCCAGTACTTC
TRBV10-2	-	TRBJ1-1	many	CASRSGNTEAFF	TGCGCCAGCAGATCCGGGAACACTGAAGCTTTCTTT
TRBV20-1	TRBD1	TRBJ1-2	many	CSANGRGTVDYGYTF	TGCAGTGCTAATGGGAGGGGGACAGTCGACTATGGCTACACCTTC
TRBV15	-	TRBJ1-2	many	CATSREKFDNYGYTF	TGTGCCACCAGCAGAGAAAAGTTCGATAACTATGGCTACACCTTC
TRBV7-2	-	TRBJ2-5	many	CASSLQPGAPNGAQYF	TGTGCCAGCAGCTTACAGCCGGGGGCGCCCAATGGGGCCCAGTACTTC